The rows below give T cell receptor beta chains drawn from one sample of a study of blood T cell repertoires in COVID-19. Profiling relied on immunoSEQ multiplex PCR, and the TCRdb table lists in-frame clones only, not all of them. Altogether around 250,000 clones are present, roughly 83% being singletons, with the ten largest covering 9% to 15%. The sample was peripheral blood. Receptors originate from a man aged 80 or over with acute or convalescent COVID-19. Both conserved end residues are part of each CDR3. A D gene is named only where the DNA matches it firmly. Size is stated for part of the rows, as once, few or many counts, or as a class when the clone is expanded.

clone size | J gene | D gene | V gene | CDR3 DNA | CDR3 protein
. | TRBJ2-3 | . | TRBV7-9 | TGTGCCAGCAGCTTAGCGGGAGAGGCAGATACGCAGTATTTT | CASSLAGEADTQYF
. | TRBJ1-5 | TRBD1 | TRBV27 | TGTGCCAGCAAACCCCGCGGGACAGCAAATAGCAATCAGCCCCAGCATTTT | CASKPRGTANSNQPQHF
few | TRBJ2-2 | . | TRBV27 | TGTGCCAGCAGTTTAGGGTGGGAGGGGGGCACCGGGGAGCTGTTTTTT | CASSLGWEGGTGELFF
. | TRBJ2-3 | . | TRBV12-5 | TGTGCTAGTGGTTTGGGCGACTACTCCACAGATACGCAGTATTTT | CASGLGDYSTDTQYF
. | TRBJ2-2 | . | TRBV5-1 | TGCGCCAGCAGCTTGGTGGTGACATATAACACCGGGGAGCTGTTTTTT | CASSLVVTYNTGELFF
. | TRBJ1-4 | TRBD1 | TRBV11-2 | TGTGCCAGCAGCAATCCGGGACAGTTTGAAAAACTGTTTTTT | CASSNPGQFEKLFF
. | TRBJ2-2 | TRBD1 | TRBV5-4 | TGTGCCAGCAGTCTGCCGGGACAGGGGCCCGCCGGGGAGCTGTTTTTT | CASSLPGQGPAGELFF
. | TRBJ2-3 | . | TRBV5-4 | TGTGCCAGCAGCCCCAACAGGGCGGCAGATACGCAGTATTTT | CASSPNRAADTQYF
. | TRBJ2-1 | TRBD1 | TRBV11-2 | TGTGCCAGCAGATCGGGCAGGGGGTCTTACAATGAGCAGTTCTTC | CASRSGRGSYNEQFF
. | TRBJ1-6 | . | TRBV2 | TGTGCCAGCAGTGCATCCAGGGAGGTGGGTTCACCCCTCCACTTT | CASSASREVGSPLHF
. | TRBJ2-1 | TRBD1 | TRBV12-3/TRBV12-4 | TGTGCCAGCAGTCCGGGACAGCCAAATGAGCAGTTCTTC | CASSPGQPNEQFF
. | TRBJ2-3 | TRBD2 | TRBV18 | TGTGCCAGCTCACCACAGGCTAGCGGTATCACAGATACGCAGTATTTT | CASSPQASGITDTQYF
. | TRBJ2-1 | TRBD2 | TRBV5-4 | TGTGCCAGCAGCTTAAGACTAGCGGGGGGCCGCAATGAGCAGTTCTTC | CASSLRLAGGRNEQFF
. | TRBJ2-1 | TRBD2 | TRBV5-4 | TGTGCCAGCAGCTCGCCTCCTAGCGGGGGGGTAAATGAGCAGTTCTTC | CASSSPPSGGVNEQFF